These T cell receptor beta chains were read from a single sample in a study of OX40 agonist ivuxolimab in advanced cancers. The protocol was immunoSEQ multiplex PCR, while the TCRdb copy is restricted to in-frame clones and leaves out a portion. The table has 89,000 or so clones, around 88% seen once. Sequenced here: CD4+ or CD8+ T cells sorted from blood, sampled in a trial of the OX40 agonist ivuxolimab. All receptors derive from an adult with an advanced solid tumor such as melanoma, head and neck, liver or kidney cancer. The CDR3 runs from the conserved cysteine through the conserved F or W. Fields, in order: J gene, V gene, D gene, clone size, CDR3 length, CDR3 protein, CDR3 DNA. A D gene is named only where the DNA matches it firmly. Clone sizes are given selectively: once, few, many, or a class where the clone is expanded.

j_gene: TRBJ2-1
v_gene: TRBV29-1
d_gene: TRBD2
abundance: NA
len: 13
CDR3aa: CSAGGLDDNEQFF
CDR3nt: TGCAGCGCCGGGGGACTAGACGACAATGAGCAGTTCTTC

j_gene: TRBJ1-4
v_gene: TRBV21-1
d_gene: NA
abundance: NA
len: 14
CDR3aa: CASSNSQINEKLFF
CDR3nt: TGTGCCAGCAGCAATTCGCAGATTAATGAAAAACTGTTTTTT

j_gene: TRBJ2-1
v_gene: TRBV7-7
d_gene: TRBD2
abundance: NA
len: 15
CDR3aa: CASSLGLAGNNEQFF
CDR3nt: TGTGCTAGCAGCTTAGGACTAGCGGGTAACAATGAGCAGTTCTTC

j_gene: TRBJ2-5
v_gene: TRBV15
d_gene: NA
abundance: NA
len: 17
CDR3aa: CATSSEGAPAYQETQYF
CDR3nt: TGTGCCACCAGCAGCGAAGGCGCCCCAGCCTACCAAGAGACCCAGTACTTC

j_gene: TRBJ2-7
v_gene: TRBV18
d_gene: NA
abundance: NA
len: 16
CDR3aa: CASSLIAQGGFYEQYF
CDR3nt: TGTGCCAGCTCGCTTATAGCACAGGGGGGGTTTTACGAGCAGTACTTC

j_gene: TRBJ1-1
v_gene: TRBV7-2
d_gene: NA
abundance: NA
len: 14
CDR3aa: CASSLVVGNTEAFF
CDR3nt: TGTGCCAGCAGCTTAGTGGTCGGGAACACTGAAGCTTTCTTT

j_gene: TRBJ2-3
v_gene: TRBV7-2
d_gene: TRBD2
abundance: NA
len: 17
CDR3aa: CASSLSREGRATDTQYF
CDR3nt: TGTGCCAGCAGCTTATCGCGAGAAGGGAGGGCCACAGATACGCAGTATTTT

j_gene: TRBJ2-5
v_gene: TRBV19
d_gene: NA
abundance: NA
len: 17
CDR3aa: CASSARGGTLGMETQYF
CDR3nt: TGTGCCAGTAGTGCCCGAGGGGGGACTCTTGGGATGGAGACCCAGTACTTC

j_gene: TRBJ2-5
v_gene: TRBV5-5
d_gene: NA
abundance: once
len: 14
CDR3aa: CASSFQGRVETQYF
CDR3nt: TGTGCCAGCAGCTTCCAAGGCAGGGTCGAGACCCAGTACTTC

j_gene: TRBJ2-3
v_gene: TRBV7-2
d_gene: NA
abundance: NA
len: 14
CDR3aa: CASSRGGDLNTQYF
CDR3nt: TGTGCCAGCAGCCGTGGCGGCGACCTAAATACGCAGTATTTT

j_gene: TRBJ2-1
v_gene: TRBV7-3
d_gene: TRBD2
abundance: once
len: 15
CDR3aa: CASSPIAGAYNEQFF
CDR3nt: TGTGCCAGCAGCCCTATAGCGGGAGCATACAATGAGCAGTTCTTC

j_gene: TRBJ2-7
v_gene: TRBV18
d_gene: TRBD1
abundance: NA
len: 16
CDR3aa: CASSPGTGSVGYEQYF
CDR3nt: TGTGCCAGCTCACCAGGGACAGGGAGTGTCGGCTACGAGCAGTACTTC

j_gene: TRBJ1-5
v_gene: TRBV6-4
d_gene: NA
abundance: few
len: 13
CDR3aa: CASSDYTGEPQHF
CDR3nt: TGTGCCAGCAGTGACTACACCGGGGAGCCCCAGCATTTT

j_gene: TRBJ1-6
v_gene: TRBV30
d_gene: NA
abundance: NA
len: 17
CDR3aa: CAWSVRLRGSYNSPLHF
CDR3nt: TGTGCCTGGAGTGTACGACTGAGGGGCTCATATAATTCACCCCTCCACTTT

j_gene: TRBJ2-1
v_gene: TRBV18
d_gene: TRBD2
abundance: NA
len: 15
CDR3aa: CASSPSSGTGNEQFF
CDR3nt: TGTGCCAGCTCACCCTCTAGCGGGACTGGCAATGAGCAGTTCTTC

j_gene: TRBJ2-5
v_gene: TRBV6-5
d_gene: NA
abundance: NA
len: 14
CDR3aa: CASSPLLLEETQYF
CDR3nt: TGTGCCAGCAGTCCTCTTTTGTTAGAGGAGACCCAGTACTTC

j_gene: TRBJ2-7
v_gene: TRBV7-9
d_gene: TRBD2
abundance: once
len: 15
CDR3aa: CASSGGTSGSYEQYF
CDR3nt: TGTGCCAGCAGCGGGGGGACTAGCGGCTCCTACGAGCAGTACTTC

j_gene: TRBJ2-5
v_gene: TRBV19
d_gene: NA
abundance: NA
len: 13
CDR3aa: CASRGQYQETQYF
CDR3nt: TGTGCCAGTAGAGGACAGTACCAAGAGACCCAGTACTTC

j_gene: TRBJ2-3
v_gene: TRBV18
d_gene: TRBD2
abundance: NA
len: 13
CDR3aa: CASSSGRTDTQYF
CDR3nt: TGTGCCAGCTCCAGCGGGAGGACAGATACGCAGTATTTT

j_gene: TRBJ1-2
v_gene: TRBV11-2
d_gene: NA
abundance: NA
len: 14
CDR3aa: CASSKDSANYGYTF
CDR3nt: TGTGCCAGCAGCAAGGACAGTGCTAACTATGGCTACACCTTC

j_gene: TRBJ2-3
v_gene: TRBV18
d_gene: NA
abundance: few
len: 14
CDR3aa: CASSPGIGTDTQYF
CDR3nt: TGTGCCAGCTCTCCGGGGATCGGCACAGATACGCAGTATTTT

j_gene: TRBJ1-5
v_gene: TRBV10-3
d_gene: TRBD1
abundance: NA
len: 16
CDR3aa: CAIRYRRQGRRQPQHF
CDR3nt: TGTGCCATCCGGTATAGGAGACAGGGTCGAAGGCAGCCCCAGCATTTT

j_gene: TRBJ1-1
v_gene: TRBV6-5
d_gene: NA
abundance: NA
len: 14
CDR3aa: CASRATGRFTEAFF
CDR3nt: TGTGCCAGCAGAGCCACAGGGCGATTCACTGAAGCTTTCTTT

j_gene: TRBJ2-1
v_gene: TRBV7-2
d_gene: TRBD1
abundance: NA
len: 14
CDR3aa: CASNPGTGVNEQFF
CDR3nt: TGTGCCAGCAACCCCGGGACAGGGGTGAATGAGCAGTTCTTC

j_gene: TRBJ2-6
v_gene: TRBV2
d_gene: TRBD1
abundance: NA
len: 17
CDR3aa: CANIRDRVLTGANVLTF
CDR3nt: TGTGCCAATATCCGGGACAGGGTGCTAACTGGGGCCAACGTCCTGACTTTC

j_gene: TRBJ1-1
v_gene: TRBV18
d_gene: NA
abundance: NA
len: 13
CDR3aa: CASSPTAGIEAFF
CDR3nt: TGTGCCAGCTCACCAACGGCGGGAATCGAAGCTTTCTTT

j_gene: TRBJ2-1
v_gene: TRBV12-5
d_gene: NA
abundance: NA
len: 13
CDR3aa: CASALGGVNEQFF
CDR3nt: TGTGCTAGTGCTTTAGGAGGGGTCAATGAGCAGTTCTTC

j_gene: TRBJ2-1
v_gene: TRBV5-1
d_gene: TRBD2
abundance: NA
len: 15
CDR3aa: CASSFLAGGNNEQFF
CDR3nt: TGCGCCAGCAGCTTTCTAGCGGGAGGGAACAATGAGCAGTTCTTC

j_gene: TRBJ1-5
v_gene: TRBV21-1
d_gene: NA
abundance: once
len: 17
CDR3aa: CASSKGLGNGNNQPQHF
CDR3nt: TGTGCCAGCAGCAAGGGTTTAGGGAATGGAAACAATCAGCCCCAGCATTTT

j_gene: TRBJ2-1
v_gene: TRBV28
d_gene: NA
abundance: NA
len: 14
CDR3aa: CASSLQGIRNEQFF
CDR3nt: TGTGCCAGCAGTTTGCAGGGGATTCGCAATGAGCAGTTCTTC

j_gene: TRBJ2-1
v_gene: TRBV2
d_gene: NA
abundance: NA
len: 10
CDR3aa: CASSLGSQFF
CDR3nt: TGTGCCAGCAGTTTGGGGTCTCAGTTCTTC

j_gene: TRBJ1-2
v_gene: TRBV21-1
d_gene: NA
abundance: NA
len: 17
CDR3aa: CASSNFVTGQGVYGYTF
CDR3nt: TGTGCCAGCAGCAATTTCGTAACGGGACAGGGTGTCTATGGCTACACCTTC

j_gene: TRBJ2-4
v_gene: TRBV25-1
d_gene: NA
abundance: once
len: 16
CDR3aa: CASSEGGSEAKNIQYF
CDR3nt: TGTGCCAGCAGTGAAGGGGGGTCCGAAGCCAAAAACATTCAGTACTTC

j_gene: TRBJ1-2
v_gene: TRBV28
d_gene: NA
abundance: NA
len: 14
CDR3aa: CASRNSGRAYGYTF
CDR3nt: TGTGCCAGCAGGAACTCGGGAAGGGCCTATGGCTACACCTTC

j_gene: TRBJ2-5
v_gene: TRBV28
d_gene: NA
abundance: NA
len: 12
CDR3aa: CASIGVQETQYF
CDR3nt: TGTGCCAGCATAGGGGTACAAGAGACCCAGTACTTC

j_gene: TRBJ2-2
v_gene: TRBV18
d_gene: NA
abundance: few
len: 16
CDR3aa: CASSPPGRVNTGELFF
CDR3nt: TGTGCCAGCTCACCCCCGGGCAGGGTCAACACCGGGGAGCTGTTTTTT

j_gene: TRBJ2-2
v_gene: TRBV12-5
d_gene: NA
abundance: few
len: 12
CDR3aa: CASGLDTGELFF
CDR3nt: TGTGCTAGTGGTTTGGACACCGGGGAGCTGTTTTTT

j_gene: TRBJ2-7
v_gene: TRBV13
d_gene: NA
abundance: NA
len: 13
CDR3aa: CASSPQGSYEQYF
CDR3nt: TGTGCCAGCAGCCCACAGGGCTCTTACGAGCAGTACTTC

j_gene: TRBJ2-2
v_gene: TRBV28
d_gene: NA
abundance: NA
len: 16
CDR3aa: CASSLSGAANTGELFF
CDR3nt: TGTGCCAGCAGTTTATCAGGGGCCGCGAACACCGGGGAGCTGTTTTTT

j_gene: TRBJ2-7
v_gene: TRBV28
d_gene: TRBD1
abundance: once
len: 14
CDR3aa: CASSMDRGRNEQYF
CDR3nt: TGTGCCAGCAGCATGGACAGGGGGCGGAACGAGCAGTACTTC

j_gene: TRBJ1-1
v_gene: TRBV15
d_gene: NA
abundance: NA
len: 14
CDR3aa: CATSREAGHTEAFF
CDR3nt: TGTGCCACCAGCAGAGAGGCAGGACACACTGAAGCTTTCTTT

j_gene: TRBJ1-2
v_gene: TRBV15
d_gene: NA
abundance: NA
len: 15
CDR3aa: CATSRDLRANYGYTF
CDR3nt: TGTGCCACCAGCAGAGATCTGCGGGCTAACTATGGCTACACCTTC

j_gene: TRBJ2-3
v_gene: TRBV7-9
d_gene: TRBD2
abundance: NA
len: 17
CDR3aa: CASRSGTSGRATDTQYF
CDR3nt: TGTGCCAGCAGGTCCGGGACTAGCGGGAGGGCCACAGATACGCAGTATTTT

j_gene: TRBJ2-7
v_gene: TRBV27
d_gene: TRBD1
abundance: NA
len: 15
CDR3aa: CASSIRQGSSYEQYF
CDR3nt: TGTGCCAGCAGCATCCGACAGGGTAGCTCCTACGAGCAGTACTTC

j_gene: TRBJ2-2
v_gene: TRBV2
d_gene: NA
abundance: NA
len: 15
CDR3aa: CASSERAGDSGELFF
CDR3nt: TGTGCCAGCAGTGAAAGGGCAGGGGACTCCGGGGAGCTGTTTTTT

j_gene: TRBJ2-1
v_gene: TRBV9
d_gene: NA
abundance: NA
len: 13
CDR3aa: CASSVDSGHEQFF
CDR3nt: TGTGCCAGCAGCGTAGATTCGGGTCATGAGCAGTTCTTC

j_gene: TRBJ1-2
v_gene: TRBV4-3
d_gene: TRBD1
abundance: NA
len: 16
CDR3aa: CASSQDARQGWNGYTF
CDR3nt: TGCGCCAGCAGCCAAGATGCGCGACAGGGGTGGAATGGCTACACCTTC

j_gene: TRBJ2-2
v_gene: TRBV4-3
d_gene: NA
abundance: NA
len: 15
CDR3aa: CASSQLGRDTGELFF
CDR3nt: TGCGCCAGCAGCCAACTGGGCAGGGACACCGGGGAGCTGTTTTTT

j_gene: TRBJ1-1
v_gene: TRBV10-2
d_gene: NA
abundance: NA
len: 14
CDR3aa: CASSERGRNTEAFF
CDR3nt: TGCGCCAGCAGTGAGAGAGGGAGGAACACTGAAGCTTTCTTT

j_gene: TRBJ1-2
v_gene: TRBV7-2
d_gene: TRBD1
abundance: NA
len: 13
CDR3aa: CASSRTGPYGYTF
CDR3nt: TGTGCCAGCAGCCGGACAGGTCCCTATGGCTACACCTTC

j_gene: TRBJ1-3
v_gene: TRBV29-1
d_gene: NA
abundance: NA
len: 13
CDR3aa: CSVRGPSGNTIYF
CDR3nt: TGCAGCGTCCGCGGCCCCTCTGGAAACACCATATATTTT

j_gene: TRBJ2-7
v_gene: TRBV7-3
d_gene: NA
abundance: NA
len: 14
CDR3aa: CASSLQPTADEQYF
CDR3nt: TGTGCCAGCAGCTTACAGCCCACGGCGGACGAGCAGTACTTC

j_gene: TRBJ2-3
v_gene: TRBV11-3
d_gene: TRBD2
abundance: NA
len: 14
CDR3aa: CASSLGGRTDTQYF
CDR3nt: TGTGCCAGCAGCTTAGGCGGGAGGACAGATACGCAGTATTTT

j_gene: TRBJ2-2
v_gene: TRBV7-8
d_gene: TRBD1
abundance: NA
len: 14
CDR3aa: CASGTVVNTGELFF
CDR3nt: TGTGCCAGCGGGACAGTCGTTAACACCGGGGAGCTGTTTTTT

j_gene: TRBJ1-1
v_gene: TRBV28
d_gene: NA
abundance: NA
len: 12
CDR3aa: CASSLQTRQAFF
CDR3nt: TGTGCCAGCAGTTTACAGACACGTCAAGCTTTCTTT

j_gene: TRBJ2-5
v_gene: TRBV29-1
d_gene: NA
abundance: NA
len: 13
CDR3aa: CSTNTAGQETQYF
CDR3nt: TGCAGCACGAACACAGCCGGGCAAGAGACCCAGTACTTC